One and the same sample provided the 13 T cell receptor beta chains below, sequenced in a study of OX40 agonist ivuxolimab in advanced cancers. Library preparation was by the immunoSEQ multiplex PCR assay. This is the immuneACCESS table as TCRdb keeps it, with only in-frame sequences that have V and J called. A part of the clones is gone; compared with another copy, unresolved V genes explain less than half, and the rest is unexplained. For this sample there are over 45,000 clones; roughly 84% appear just once. The ten largest clonotypes hold 0.8% to 1% of the sample. The sequenced sample was CD4+ or CD8+ T cells sorted from blood, obtained in a trial of the OX40 agonist ivuxolimab. The receptors shown here come from an adult with an advanced solid tumor such as melanoma, head and neck, liver or kidney cancer.

The rearrangement joins TRBV5-4 to TRBJ2-1; 11 bases agree with TRBD2. V shed 3 bases, J shed 9 bases, and the junction held 8 bases outside the gene matches. CDR3 size: 15 residues. Germline values: CDR1 SGHNT, CDR2 YYREEE (reference sequence). In DNA form, the CDR3 reads TGTGCCAGCAGCTCTTCAGGGACTAGCGGCCGTGAGCAGTTCTTC. Encoded protein: CASSSSGTSGREQFF.

This chain uses TRBV15 with TRBJ1-5, with D tentatively TRBD1 (5 bases). Trimming cost V 0 bases and J 4 bases, with 10 bases left between them. The CDR3 has 15 amino acids. Per the germline V gene, CDR1 is LNHNV and CDR2 is YYDKDF (reference sequence). CDR3 sequence reads: CATSRDLEGNQPQHF. CDR3 nucleotides: TGTGCCACCAGCAGAGATTTAGAGGGGAATCAGCCCCAGCATTTT.

The chain joins TRBV11-2 to TRBJ2-1; the D is unclear. Germline V lookup: CDR1 SGHAT, CDR2 FQNNGV. Trimming stripped 5 bases from V and 6 bases from J, with 20 bases between. The CDR3 consists of 16 residues. The CDR3 nucleotides read TGTGCCAGCAGCACCCCGGACGCCCGTCCCACCAATGAGCAGTTCTTC. As protein: CASSTPDARPTNEQFF.

The J gene is TRBJ1-2, the V gene TRBV5-1; 10 nucleotides line up with TRBD1. CDR3 size: 13 residues. Germline-derived CDR1 and CDR2 are SGHRS and YFSETQ. V lost 4 bases, J lost 6 bases, and 3 bases stayed unmatched. This chain's CDR3 is CASSEGQGDGYTF. In DNA form, the CDR3 reads TGCGCCAGCAGCGAAGGACAGGGGGATGGCTACACCTTC.

V gene TRBV7-9 combines with J gene TRBJ1-4; D is undetermined. This CDR3 contains 14 residues. Trimming took off 1 base at V and 7 bases at J, with 10 bases between the two ends. The germline gives CDR1 SEHNR, CDR2 FQNEAQ (reference sequence). The chain's CDR3 is CASSLGVSGEKLFF. CDR3 DNA sequence: TGTGCCAGCAGCTTAGGGGTTTCGGGTGAAAAACTGTTTTTT.

V gene TRBV28 combines with J gene TRBJ2-3; TRBD1 is a possible D gene (6 bases). Trimming cost V 7 bases and J 2 bases, with 16 bases left between them. From germline, CDR1 is MDHEN and CDR2 SYDVKM. The length of the CDR3 is 15 residues. The CDR3 nucleotides are TGTGCCAGCAACGATCAGGGGACCCTCACAGATACGCAGTATTTT. This encodes CASNDQGTLTDTQYF.

This chain joins TRBV6-5 and TRBJ1-5; TRBD1 might be the D (5 bases). Trimming shortened V by 5 bases and J by 0 bases, and 11 bases separated the two germline ends. The CDR3 has 15 residues. The germline CDR1 and CDR2 sequences are MNHEY and SVGAGI. The CDR3 is CASSLGVYSNQPQHF. The CDR3 bases are TGTGCCAGCAGTCTGGGGGTTTATAGCAATCAGCCCCAGCATTTT.

The V call is TRBV5-1, the J call TRBJ2-5; 8 bases agree with TRBD1. CDR3 length: 13 residues. V shed 3 bases, J shed 4 bases, and the junction held 2 bases outside the gene matches. Germline V lookup: CDR1 SGHRS, CDR2 YFSETQ. The CDR3 nucleotides are TGCGCCAGCAGCTCAGGACAGGGAGAGACCCAGTACTTC. Residues: CASSSGQGETQYF.

V and J are TRBV6-1 and TRBJ2-7; the D gene is possibly TRBD1 (7 bases). CDR1 is MNHNS and CDR2 is SASEGT in the germline V gene. Trimming removed 10 bases at V and 3 bases at J, with 16 bases between. The CDR3 has 13 residues. The CDR3 loop is CATRRDSRYEQYF. DNA for the CDR3: TGTGCCACCAGGAGGGACAGCCGCTACGAGCAGTACTTC.

This clone was seen a single time. This chain joins TRBV10-3 and TRBJ2-5; 7 nucleotides align to TRBD2. Trimming at V came to 2 bases and at J to 1 base, leaving 4 bases not matched to a gene. Germline CDR1 is ENHRY and CDR2 is SYGVKD. The CDR3 totals 15 residues. CDR3: CAISERGELQETQYF. CDR3 nucleotide sequence: TGTGCCATCAGTGAGCGGGGGGAACTCCAAGAGACCCAGTACTTC.

V and J are TRBV5-1 and TRBJ1-5; D ambiguous. There are 14 residues in the CDR3. Germline CDR1 SGHRS, CDR2 YFSETQ. Trimming took 0 bases from V and 0 from J, leaving 4 bases between them. Here the CDR3 DNA reads TGCGCCAGCAGCTTGGGAAATAGCAATCAGCCCCAGCATTTT. Its translation is CASSLGNSNQPQHF.

This sequence joins TRBV6-5 and TRBJ1-2; no clear D gene. CDR3 length: 13 residues. CDR1 MNHEY and CDR2 SVGAGI come from the germline V gene. V gave up 0 bases and J gave up 4 bases, with 6 bases separating them. In nucleotides, the CDR3 is TGTGCCAGCAGTTACTCCCCAGGCTATGGCTACACCTTC. This sequence encodes CASSYSPGYGYTF.

This clone has only a few counts. The chain uses TRBV11-2 and TRBJ1-5; no definite D call. The V gene lost 1 base and the J gene lost 3 bases, with 4 bases spanning the gap. CDR1 and CDR2 from the germline V gene are SGHAT and FQNNGV. The CDR3 loop spans 13 amino acids. CDR3 DNA: TGTGCCAGCAGCTTAGGCGCCAATCAGCCCCAGCATTTT. Translation gives CASSLGANQPQHF.